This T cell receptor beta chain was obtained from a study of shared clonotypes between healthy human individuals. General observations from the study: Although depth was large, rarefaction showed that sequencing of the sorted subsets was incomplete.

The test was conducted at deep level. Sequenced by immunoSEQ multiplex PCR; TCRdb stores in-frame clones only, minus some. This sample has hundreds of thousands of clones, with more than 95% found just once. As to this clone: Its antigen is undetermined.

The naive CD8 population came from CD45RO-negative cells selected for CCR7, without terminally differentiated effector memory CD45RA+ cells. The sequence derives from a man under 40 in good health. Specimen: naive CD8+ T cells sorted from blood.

In DNA form, the CDR3 reads TGTGCCAGCAGCTTAGATTCATTTGAGGAGAGGGGGGTGAACACTGAAGCTTTCTTT. Translating it yields CASSLDSFEERGVNTEAFF. The V gene is TRBV11-2, the J gene TRBJ1-1; possibly TRBD1 for D (6 bases). CDR3 length: 19 amino acids. With 0 bases removed from V and 0 bases from J, the gap between germline ends came to 20 bases. Germline V gene lookup returns CDR1 SGHAT and CDR2 FQNNGV.